What follows are 2 T cell receptor beta chains derived from one specimen sequenced in a study of T cell responses to AZD1222 COVID-19 vaccine. The table came from immunoSEQ multiplex PCR; TCRdb's copy has only in-frame clones and leaves some out. The sample lists 150,000 to 200,000 clones; more than 85% were seen once. The starting material was peripheral blood, obtained 28 days after the second AZD1222 dose. These receptors were collected from an adult who received the AZD1222 COVID-19 vaccine.

The chain uses TRBV6-5 and TRBJ1-5; TRBD1 is a possible D gene (5 bases). The V end lost 4 bases, the J end lost 5 bases, and 15 bases lay between the germline ends. From germline, CDR1 is MNHEY and CDR2 SVGAGI. CDR3 length equals 15 residues. CDR3 nucleotides: TGTGCCAGCAGTTCCCCCGGGACTATGGATCAGCCCCAGCATTTT. Protein product: CASSSPGTMDQPQHF.

In DNA form, the CDR3 reads TGCGCCAGCAGCTTGGGTGCTGGGGACTCCTACAATGAGCAGTTCTTC. Amino acids: CASSLGAGDSYNEQFF. The chain couples TRBV5-1 to TRBJ2-1; D gene unclear. This CDR3 contains 16 residues. Trimming left V 0 bases short and J 0 bases short, with 10 bases between. The germline V gene encodes CDR1 SGHRS and CDR2 YFSETQ.